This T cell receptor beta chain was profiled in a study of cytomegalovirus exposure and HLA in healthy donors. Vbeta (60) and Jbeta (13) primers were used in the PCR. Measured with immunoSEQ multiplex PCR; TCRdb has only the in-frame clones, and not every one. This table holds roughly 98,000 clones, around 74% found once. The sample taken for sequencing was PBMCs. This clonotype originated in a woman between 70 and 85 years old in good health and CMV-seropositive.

CDR3 coding DNA: TGTGCCACCTCCCTTAGCGGGAGGATAGACAATGAGCAGTTCTTC. It yields the protein CATSLSGRIDNEQFF. The chain has TRBV4-2 and TRBJ2-1; 10 nucleotides align to TRBD2. Losses at the gene ends were 10 bases for V and 5 bases for J; bases not matched to a gene: 11. Germline CDR1 LGHNA, CDR2 YNFKEQ. CDR3 length: 15 residues.